Presented here are 7 T cell receptor beta chains from one specimen sequenced in a study of early stage breast cancer tumors. Sequencing was performed with immunoSEQ multiplex PCR; in TCRdb, only in-frame clones are kept and a portion is missing. The data hold about 28,000 clones, with about 80% observed a single time. Sample: blood. Source of these receptors: a person in their sixties or seventies with breast cancer.

The V and J genes are TRBV15 and TRBJ2-7; 16 bases are shared with TRBD2. Germline CDR1 reads LNHNV; CDR2 reads YYDKDF (reference sequence). Trimming at V came to 6 bases and at J to 2 bases, leaving 4 bases not matched to a gene. The CDR3 has 16 residues. The CDR3 region has the DNA TGTGCCACCAGGGGTGGGACTAGCGGGAGGGCCTACGAGCAGTACTTC. Translation: CATRGGTSGRAYEQYF.

V is TRBV4-3 and J is TRBJ1-1, with D unresolved. CDR1 and CDR2 from the germline V gene are LGHNA and YSLEER. Trimming cost V 0 bases and J 4 bases, with 9 bases left between them. This CDR3 has 14 residues. CDR3 amino acids: CASSQDDRVTEAFF. CDR3 sequence (DNA): TGCGCCAGCAGCCAAGATGATCGGGTCACTGAAGCTTTCTTT.

The chain carries TRBV4-3 and TRBJ2-1; 9 positions match TRBD2. Germline CDR1 LGHNA, CDR2 YSLEER. This CDR3 comprises 16 residues. The trim removed 0 bases at V and 7 bases at J, leaving 7 bases unmatched. The CDR3 DNA is TGCGCCAGCAGCCAAGAGAAAGCGGGGGGCTGGAATGAGCAGTTCTTC. This codes for CASSQEKAGGWNEQFF.

The chain employs TRBV7-2 and TRBJ2-5; no clear D gene. The germline gives CDR1 SGHTA, CDR2 FQGNSA. The CDR3 spans 13 residues. The V and J ends lost 1 base and 1 base respectively, with 4 bases between them. CDR3 in amino acids: CASSLGGQETQYF. Here the CDR3 DNA reads TGTGCCAGCAGCTTAGGAGGCCAAGAGACCCAGTACTTC.

The V call is TRBV15, the J call TRBJ1-1; D may be TRBD1 (6 bases). V lost 0 bases, J lost 0 bases, and 11 bases lay in between. The germline CDR1 and CDR2 sequences are LNHNV and YYDKDF (reference sequence). This CDR3 spans 16 amino acids. CDR3 residues: CATSRDGDTLNTEAFF. The CDR3 coding sequence is TGTGCCACCAGCAGAGATGGGGACACTTTGAACACTGAAGCTTTCTTT. The variable domain in full, with the rest retrieved from reference TRBV15 and TRBJ1-1, is DAMVIQNPRYQVTQFGKPVTLSCSQTLNHNVMYWYQQKSSQAPKLLFHYYDKDFNNEADTPDNFQSRRPNTSFCFLDIRSPGLGDTAMYLCATSRDGDTLNTEAFFGQGTRLTVV.

This clone was detected only a few times. The chain uses TRBV6-7 and TRBJ1-5, with D unresolved. TRBV6-7 is marked as an open reading frame, function uncertain. V lost 2 bases and J lost 0, with 11 bases in between. This CDR3 has 16 amino acids. For the CDR3, the DNA is TGTGCCAGCAGTTACCCCGACGACACTAGCAATCAGCCCCAGCATTTT. It codes for CASSYPDDTSNQPQHF.

This chain joins TRBV28 and TRBJ1-1; 10 bases line up with TRBD1. Trimming removed 4 bases from V and 9 bases from J; junction bases left unmatched: 5. The germline CDR1 and CDR2 sequences are MDHEN and SYDVKM. The length of the CDR3 is 13 residues. Here the CDR3 DNA reads TGTGCCAGCAGTTCAGGACAGGGGGGACAAGCTTTCTTT. Translated: CASSSGQGGQAFF.